This T cell receptor (beta chain) appears in the sequencing data of a study of blood T cell repertoires in COVID-19. The protocol was immunoSEQ multiplex PCR, while the TCRdb copy is restricted to in-frame clones and leaves out a portion. Of 40,000 to 50,000 clones in the sample, 89% are singletons; the top ten hold roughly 21%. The CDR3 runs 15 residues. Looked up from germline, CDR1 is SGHAT and CDR2 is FQNNGV. Between the trimmed V and J ends, which lost 5 bases and 7 bases, there was a span of 15 bases. The material sequenced was peripheral blood. The source of this sequence is a man in his forties or fifties with active COVID-19. V is TRBV11-2 and J is TRBJ1-6, with D possibly TRBD1 on 6 matching bases. CDR3 DNA sequence: TGTGCCAGCAGCCCCCTCCGCGGACAGAATTCACCCCTCCACTTT. Protein sequence: CASSPLRGQNSPLHF.